Listed below are T cell receptor beta chains from one sample, sequenced in a study of blood T cell repertoires in COVID-19. Libraries were prepared by immunoSEQ multiplex PCR; TCRdb keeps only in-frame clonotypes and omits some of them. The sample contains roughly 80,000 clones, roughly 88% of which appear only once. The sample was peripheral blood. These TCRs come from a woman aged 80 or older with acute or convalescent COVID-19. Each CDR3 is given with its conserved first and last residue. A D gene is named only where the DNA matches it firmly. Only part of the rows carry a size: once, few, many, or a class if the clone is expanded.

CDR3 length	V gene	clone size	J gene	D gene	CDR3 protein	CDR3 DNA
12	TRBV18	.	TRBJ1-2	.	CASSPGPDGYTF	TGTGCCAGCTCACCAGGGCCGGATGGCTACACCTTC
16	TRBV19	.	TRBJ1-6	.	CASSISGRSRNSPLHF	TGTGCCAGTAGTATCTCCGGGAGGTCGCGGAATTCACCCCTCCACTTT
14	TRBV11-2	.	TRBJ1-2	.	CASSQTTANYGYTF	TGTGCCAGCAGTCAAACGACAGCTAACTATGGCTACACCTTC
15	TRBV6-2/TRBV6-3	.	TRBJ2-2	TRBD2	CASSSLAGNTGELFF	TGTGCCAGCAGTTCGCTAGCGGGGAACACCGGGGAGCTGTTTTTT
13	TRBV6-2/TRBV6-3	once	TRBJ1-1	.	CASSYPDYTEAFF	TGTGCCAGCAGTTACCCGGACTACACTGAAGCTTTCTTT
17	TRBV6-2/TRBV6-3	.	TRBJ2-2	TRBD2	CASSFLAGGLFTGELFF	TGTGCCAGCAGTTTTCTAGCGGGGGGGCTATTTACCGGGGAGCTGTTTTTT
15	TRBV6-4	.	TRBJ1-6	.	CASSDTTGGYSPLHF	TGTGCCAGCAGTGACACCACGGGAGGTTATTCACCCCTCCACTTT
14	TRBV9	few	TRBJ1-2	.	CASSVGTQSYGYTF	TGTGCCAGCAGCGTAGGGACTCAATCCTATGGCTACACCTTC
13	TRBV2	.	TRBJ2-5	.	CASSREVQETQYF	TGTGCCAGCAGTAGGGAGGTACAAGAGACCCAGTACTTC
15	TRBV11-2	once	TRBJ1-4	.	CASSLALATNEKLFF	TGTGCCAGCAGCTTAGCTCTTGCAACTAATGAAAAACTGTTTTTT
11	TRBV7-3	.	TRBJ1-2	.	CASSVIYGYTF	TGTGCCAGCAGCGTTATCTATGGCTACACCTTC
15	TRBV7-8	.	TRBJ1-4	.	CASSLVSNGGEKLFF	TGTGCCAGCAGCTTAGTGTCAAACGGGGGTGAAAAACTGTTTTTT
13	TRBV3-1/TRBV3-2	.	TRBJ2-1	.	CASSQRLVNEQFF	TGTGCCAGCAGCCAACGACTAGTCAATGAGCAGTTCTTC
13	TRBV5-1	few	TRBJ2-5	.	CASSLQAEETQYF	TGCGCCAGCAGCTTGCAAGCGGAAGAGACCCAGTACTTC
14	TRBV18	.	TRBJ2-5	.	CASSPLDKWETQYF	TGTGCCAGCTCACCTCTGGACAAGTGGGAGACCCAGTACTTC
13	TRBV12-3/TRBV12-4	.	TRBJ1-1	.	CASRGLSGTEAFF	TGTGCCAGCAGGGGTCTTTCGGGCACTGAAGCTTTCTTT
13	TRBV2	.	TRBJ1-6	.	CASSGTNNSPLHF	TGTGCCAGCAGTGGAACAAATAATTCACCCCTCCACTTT
16	TRBV28	.	TRBJ2-2	TRBD1	CASSPWTGGFTGELFF	TGTGCCAGCAGTCCGTGGACAGGGGGCTTCACCGGGGAGCTGTTTTTT
14	TRBV2	.	TRBJ1-2	.	CASEGSTRNYGYTF	TGTGCCAGCGAGGGCTCGACACGGAACTATGGCTACACCTTC
13	TRBV9	few	TRBJ2-1	.	CASSPPSYNEQFF	TGTGCCAGCAGCCCCCCTTCCTACAATGAGCAGTTCTTC
15	TRBV28	once	TRBJ2-3	TRBD2	CASSVPGLAGGVVHF	TGTGCCAGCAGTGTCCCGGGACTAGCGGGAGGCGTGGTGCATTTT
14	TRBV28	.	TRBJ1-5	.	CASSLEGSNQPQHF	TGTGCCAGCAGTTTAGAGGGTAGCAATCAGCCCCAGCATTTT
15	TRBV2	.	TRBJ1-5	TRBD1	CASSIADRDNQPQHF	TGTGCCAGCAGTATAGCCGACAGGGACAATCAGCCCCAGCATTTT
12	TRBV5-1	.	TRBJ2-1	.	CASRREGAEQFF	TGCGCCAGCAGGCGTGAAGGGGCTGAGCAGTTCTTC
22	TRBV4-1	.	TRBJ2-1	TRBD2	CASSQGWNRARLAGDGGNEQFF	TGCGCCAGCAGCCAAGGATGGAATCGGGCCCGACTAGCGGGAGATGGGGGAAATGAGCAGTTCTTC
14	TRBV5-1	once	TRBJ2-2	.	CASSSESYTGELFF	TGCGCCAGCAGCTCGGAGTCCTACACCGGGGAGCTGTTTTTT
16	TRBV11-2	.	TRBJ2-3	.	CASSSLRGDLGDTQYF	TGTGCCAGCAGCTCTCTCAGGGGGGATCTCGGAGATACGCAGTATTTT
17	TRBV7-2	.	TRBJ1-3	.	CASSLYTAGLSGNTIYF	TGTGCCAGCAGCTTATATACGGCAGGGCTCTCTGGAAACACCATATATTTT
15	TRBV19	.	TRBJ1-6	TRBD1	CASSIRTGDYSPLHF	TGTGCCAGTAGTATACGAACAGGGGATTACTCACCCCTCCACTTT
12	TRBV20-1	.	TRBJ2-1	.	CSASQQYNEQFF	TGCAGTGCTAGTCAACAGTACAATGAGCAGTTCTTC
15	TRBV5-1	once	TRBJ2-5	.	CASSSIQGGKETQYF	TGCGCCAGCAGCAGCATCCAGGGTGGGAAAGAGACCCAGTACTTC
14	TRBV2	.	TRBJ1-5	TRBD1	CASRGTGANQPQHF	TGTGCCAGCAGAGGGACAGGGGCTAATCAGCCCCAGCATTTT
15	TRBV4-2	.	TRBJ2-1	TRBD2	CASSQEISGDLKQFF	TGTGCCAGCAGCCAAGAGATTAGCGGGGACCTAAAGCAGTTCTTC
15	TRBV21-1	.	TRBJ1-6	.	CASSNWLWQNSPLHF	TGTGCCAGCAGCAACTGGTTATGGCAGAATTCACCCCTCCACTTT
14	TRBV6-5	.	TRBJ2-3	.	CASSYSHNTDTQYF	TGTGCCAGCAGTTACTCGCACAACACAGATACGCAGTATTTT
20	TRBV3-1/TRBV3-2	.	TRBJ1-6	.	CASSTRPGHVHFPYNSPLHF	TGTGCCAGCAGCACCCGGCCCGGACACGTTCATTTCCCCTATAATTCACCCCTCCACTTT
14	TRBV19	.	TRBJ2-7	.	CASSTNLASYEQYF	TGTGCCAGTAGTACCAATCTAGCCTCCTACGAGCAGTACTTC
17	TRBV27	.	TRBJ2-1	TRBD2	CASSRPTSGWPYNEQFF	TGTGCCAGCAGTCGGCCGACTAGCGGCTGGCCCTACAATGAGCAGTTCTTC
16	TRBV7-8	.	TRBJ2-3	TRBD2	CASSLKLAGVPDTQYF	TGTGCCAGCAGCTTAAAACTAGCGGGAGTACCAGATACGCAGTATTTT
15	TRBV19	.	TRBJ1-2	.	CASSIDLGENYGYTF	TGTGCCAGTAGTATAGATCTGGGAGAAAACTATGGCTACACCTTC
14	TRBV13	.	TRBJ1-1	TRBD1	CASSPDRLNTEAFF	TGTGCCAGCAGCCCGGACAGGCTGAACACTGAAGCTTTCTTT
20	TRBV6-6	.	TRBJ1-6	TRBD1	CASSSETGTGVESYNSPLHF	TGTGCCAGCAGCTCAGAGACCGGGACAGGGGTTGAGTCCTATAATTCACCCCTCCACTTT
14	TRBV2	.	TRBJ2-3	TRBD2	CASGTIAGRDTQYF	TGTGCCAGCGGTACAATAGCGGGTCGGGATACGCAGTATTTT
17	TRBV18	few	TRBJ2-1	TRBD1	CASSPQKMTGGSDEQFF	TGTGCCAGCTCACCACAAAAGATGACAGGGGGCTCGGATGAGCAGTTCTTC
16	TRBV24-1	few	TRBJ2-7	TRBD1	CATSDTSTGGSNEQYF	TGTGCCACCAGTGATACGAGTACAGGGGGGAGTAACGAGCAGTACTTC
13	TRBV27	.	TRBJ1-5	.	CASRDRRSQPQHF	TGTGCCAGCAGAGACAGAAGAAGTCAGCCCCAGCATTTT
14	TRBV9	.	TRBJ2-2	.	CASSVFSDNGELFF	TGTGCCAGCAGCGTATTCAGCGATAACGGGGAGCTGTTTTTT
14	TRBV18	.	TRBJ1-4	.	CASSPRATNEKLFF	TGTGCCAGCTCACCACGCGCAACTAATGAAAAACTGTTTTTT
13	TRBV30	.	TRBJ2-4	.	CAWSGQVKNIQYF	TGTGCCTGGAGTGGACAGGTCAAAAACATTCAGTACTTC
12	TRBV30	.	TRBJ2-7	.	CACLLGPYEQYF	TGTGCCTGCCTCCTGGGGCCCTACGAGCAGTACTTC